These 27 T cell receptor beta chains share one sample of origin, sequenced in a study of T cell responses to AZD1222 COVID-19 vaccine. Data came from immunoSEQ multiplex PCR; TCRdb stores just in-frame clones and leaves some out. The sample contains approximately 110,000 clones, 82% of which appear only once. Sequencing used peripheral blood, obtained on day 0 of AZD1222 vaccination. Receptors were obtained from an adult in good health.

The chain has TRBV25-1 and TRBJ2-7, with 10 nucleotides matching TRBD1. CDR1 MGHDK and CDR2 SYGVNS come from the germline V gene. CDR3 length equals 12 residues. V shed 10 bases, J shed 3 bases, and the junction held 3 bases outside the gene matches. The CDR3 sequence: CATGTGVYEQYF. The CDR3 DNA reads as TGTGCCACCGGGACAGGGGTCTACGAGCAGTACTTC.

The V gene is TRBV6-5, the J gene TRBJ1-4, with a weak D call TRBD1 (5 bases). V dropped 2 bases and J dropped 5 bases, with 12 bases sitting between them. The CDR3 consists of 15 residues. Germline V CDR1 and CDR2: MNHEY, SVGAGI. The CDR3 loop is CASSYGDGWNEKLFF. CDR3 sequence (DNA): TGTGCCAGCAGTTACGGGGACGGGTGGAATGAAAAACTGTTTTTT.

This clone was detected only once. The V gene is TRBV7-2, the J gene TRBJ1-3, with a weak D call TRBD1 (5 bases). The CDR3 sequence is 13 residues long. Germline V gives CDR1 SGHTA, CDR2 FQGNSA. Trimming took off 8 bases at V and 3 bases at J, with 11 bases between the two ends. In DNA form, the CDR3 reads TGTGCCAGCGGGGCCTCGCGTGGAAACACCATATATTTT. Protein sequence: CASGASRGNTIYF.

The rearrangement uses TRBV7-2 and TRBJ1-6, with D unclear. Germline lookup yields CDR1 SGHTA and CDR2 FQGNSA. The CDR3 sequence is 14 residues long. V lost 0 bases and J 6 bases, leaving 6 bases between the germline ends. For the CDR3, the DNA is TGTGCCAGCAGCTTAGCCGGAGGTAATTCACCCCTCCACTTT. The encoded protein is CASSLAGGNSPLHF.

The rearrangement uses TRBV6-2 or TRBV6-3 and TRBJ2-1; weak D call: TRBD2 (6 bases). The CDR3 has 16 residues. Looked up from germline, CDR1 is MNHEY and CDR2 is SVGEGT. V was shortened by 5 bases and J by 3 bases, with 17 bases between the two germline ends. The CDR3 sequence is CASSPPTGGVYNEQFF. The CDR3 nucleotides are TGTGCCAGCAGTCCGCCGACCGGGGGAGTCTACAATGAGCAGTTCTTC.

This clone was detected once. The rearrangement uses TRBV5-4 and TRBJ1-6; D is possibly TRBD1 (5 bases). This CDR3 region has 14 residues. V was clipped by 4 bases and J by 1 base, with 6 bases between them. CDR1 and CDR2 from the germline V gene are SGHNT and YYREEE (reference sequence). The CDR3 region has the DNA TGTGCCAGCAGCGGGGGATCCTATAATTCACCCCTCCACTTT. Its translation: CASSGGSYNSPLHF.

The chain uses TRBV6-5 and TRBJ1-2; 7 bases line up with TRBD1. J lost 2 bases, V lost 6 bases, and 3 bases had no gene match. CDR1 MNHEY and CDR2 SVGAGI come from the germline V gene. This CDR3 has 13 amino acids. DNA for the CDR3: TGTGCCAGCAGGTGGGACAGCAACTATGGCTACACCTTC. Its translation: CASRWDSNYGYTF.

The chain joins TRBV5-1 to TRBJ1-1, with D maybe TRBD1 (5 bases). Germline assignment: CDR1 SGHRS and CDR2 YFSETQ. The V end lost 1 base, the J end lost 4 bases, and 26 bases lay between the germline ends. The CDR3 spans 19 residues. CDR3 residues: CASSLFGVPHIRGSTEAFF. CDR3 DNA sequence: TGCGCCAGCAGCTTGTTCGGTGTCCCGCATATCCGGGGGAGCACTGAAGCTTTCTTT.

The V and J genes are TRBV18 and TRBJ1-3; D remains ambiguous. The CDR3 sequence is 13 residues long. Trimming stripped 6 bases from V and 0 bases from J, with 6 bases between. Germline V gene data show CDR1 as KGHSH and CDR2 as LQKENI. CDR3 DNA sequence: TGTGCCAGCTCTTTAATCTCTGGAAACACCATATATTTT. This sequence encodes CASSLISGNTIYF.

The chain's CDR3 is CASSLWGRGQDTQYF. The CDR3, as DNA: TGTGCCAGCAGCTTATGGGGGCGCGGGCAAGATACGCAGTATTTT. The chain carries TRBV11-2 and TRBJ2-3, with D perhaps TRBD1 (6 bases). The V end was cut by 2 bases, the J end by 5 bases, with 14 bases between. Germline assignment: CDR1 SGHAT and CDR2 FQNNGV. CDR3 size: 15 residues.

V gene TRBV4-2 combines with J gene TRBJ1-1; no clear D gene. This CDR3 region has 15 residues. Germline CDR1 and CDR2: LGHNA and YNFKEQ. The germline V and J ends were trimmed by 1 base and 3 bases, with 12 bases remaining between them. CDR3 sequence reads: CASSQGGAPDTEAFF. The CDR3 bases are TGTGCCAGCAGCCAAGGTGGCGCCCCGGACACTGAAGCTTTCTTT.

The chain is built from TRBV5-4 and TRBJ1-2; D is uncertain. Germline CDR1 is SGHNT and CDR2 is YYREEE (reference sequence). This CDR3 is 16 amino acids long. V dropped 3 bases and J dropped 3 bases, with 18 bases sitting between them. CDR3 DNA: TGTGCCAGCAGCTGGGATCTGCCGCTTGATGACTATGGCTACACCTTC. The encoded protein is CASSWDLPLDDYGYTF.

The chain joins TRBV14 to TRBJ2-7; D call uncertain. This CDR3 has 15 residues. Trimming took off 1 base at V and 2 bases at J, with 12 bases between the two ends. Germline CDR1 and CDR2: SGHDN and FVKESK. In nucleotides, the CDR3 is TGTGCCAGCAGCCAAGGTCTAATTCGCCCCTACGAGCAGTACTTC. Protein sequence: CASSQGLIRPYEQYF.

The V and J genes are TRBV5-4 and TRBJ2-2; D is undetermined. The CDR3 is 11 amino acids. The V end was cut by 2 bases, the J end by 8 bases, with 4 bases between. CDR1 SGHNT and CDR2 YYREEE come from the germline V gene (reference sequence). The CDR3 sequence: CASSFKGELFF. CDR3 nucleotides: TGTGCCAGCAGCTTTAAAGGGGAGCTGTTTTTT.

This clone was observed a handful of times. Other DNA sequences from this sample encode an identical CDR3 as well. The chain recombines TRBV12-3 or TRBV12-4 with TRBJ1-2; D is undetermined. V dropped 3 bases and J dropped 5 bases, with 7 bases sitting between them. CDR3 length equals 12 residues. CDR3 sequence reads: CASSFPRYGYTF. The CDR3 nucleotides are TGTGCCAGCAGTTTCCCCAGATATGGCTACACCTTC.

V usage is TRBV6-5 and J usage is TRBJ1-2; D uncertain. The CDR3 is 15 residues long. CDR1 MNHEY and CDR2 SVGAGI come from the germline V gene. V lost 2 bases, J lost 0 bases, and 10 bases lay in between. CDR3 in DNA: TGTGCCAGCAGTTACGGACCCGAAACTAACTATGGCTACACCTTC. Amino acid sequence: CASSYGPETNYGYTF.

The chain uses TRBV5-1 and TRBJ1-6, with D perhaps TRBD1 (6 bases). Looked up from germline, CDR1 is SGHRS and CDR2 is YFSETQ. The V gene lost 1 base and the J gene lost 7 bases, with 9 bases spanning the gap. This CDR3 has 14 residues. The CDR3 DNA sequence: TGCGCCAGCAGCTTGATAGGGGGGAATTCACCCCTCCACTTT. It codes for CASSLIGGNSPLHF.

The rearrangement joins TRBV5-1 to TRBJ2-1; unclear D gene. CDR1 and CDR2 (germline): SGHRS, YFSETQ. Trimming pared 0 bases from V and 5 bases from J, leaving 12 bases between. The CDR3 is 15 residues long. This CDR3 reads CASSLAQSSHNEQFF. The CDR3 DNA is TGCGCCAGCAGCTTGGCCCAGTCTTCCCACAATGAGCAGTTCTTC.

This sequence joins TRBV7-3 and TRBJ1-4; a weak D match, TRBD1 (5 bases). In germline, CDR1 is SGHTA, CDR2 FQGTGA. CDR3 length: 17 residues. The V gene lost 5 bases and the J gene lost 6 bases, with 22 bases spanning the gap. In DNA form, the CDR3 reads TGTGCCAGCAGCGACGGGGTTCACAGGATCCTCGATGAAAAACTGTTTTTT. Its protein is CASSDGVHRILDEKLFF.

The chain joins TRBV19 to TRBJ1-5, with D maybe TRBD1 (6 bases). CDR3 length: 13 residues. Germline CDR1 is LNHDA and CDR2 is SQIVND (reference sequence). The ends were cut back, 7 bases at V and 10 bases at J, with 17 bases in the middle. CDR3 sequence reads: CASTLGGLGPQHF. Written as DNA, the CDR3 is TGTGCCAGTACTCTCGGGGGGCTCGGTCCCCAGCATTTT.

CDR3 residues: CASSYRDRGTEAFF. Here the CDR3 DNA reads TGCGCCAGCAGCTATCGGGACAGGGGCACTGAAGCTTTCTTT. The chain links TRBV4-3 to TRBJ1-1; the match to TRBD1 covers 10 bases. V dropped 5 bases and J dropped 4; count of bases not matched to a gene: 4. The CDR3 is 14 amino acids. Germline V gene sequence: CDR1 LGHNA, CDR2 YSLEER.

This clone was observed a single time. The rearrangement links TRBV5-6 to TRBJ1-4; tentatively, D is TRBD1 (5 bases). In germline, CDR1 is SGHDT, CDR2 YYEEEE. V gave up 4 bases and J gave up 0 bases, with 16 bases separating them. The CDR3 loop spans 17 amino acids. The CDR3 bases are TGTGCCAGCAGCATAACTGGACACCTTGCAACTAATGAAAAACTGTTTTTT. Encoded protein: CASSITGHLATNEKLFF. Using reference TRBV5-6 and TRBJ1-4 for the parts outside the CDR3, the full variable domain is DAGVTQSPTHLIKTRGQQVTLRCSPKSGHDTVSWYQQALGQGPQFIFQYYEEEERQRGNFPDRFSGHQFPNYSSELNVNALLLGDSALYLCASSITGHLATNEKLFFGSGTQLSVL.

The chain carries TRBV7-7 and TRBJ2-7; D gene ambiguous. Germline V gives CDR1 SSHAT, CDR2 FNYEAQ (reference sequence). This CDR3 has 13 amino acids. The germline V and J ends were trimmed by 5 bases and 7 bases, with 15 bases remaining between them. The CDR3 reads CASSPRETGEQYF. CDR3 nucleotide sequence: TGTGCCAGCAGCCCTCGAGAAACTGGGGAGCAGTACTTC.

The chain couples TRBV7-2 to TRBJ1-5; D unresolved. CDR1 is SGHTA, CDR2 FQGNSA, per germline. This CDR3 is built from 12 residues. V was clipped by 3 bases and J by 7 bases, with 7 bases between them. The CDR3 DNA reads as TGTGCCAGCAGCTTCGTAGGGCAGCCCCAGCATTTT. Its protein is CASSFVGQPQHF.

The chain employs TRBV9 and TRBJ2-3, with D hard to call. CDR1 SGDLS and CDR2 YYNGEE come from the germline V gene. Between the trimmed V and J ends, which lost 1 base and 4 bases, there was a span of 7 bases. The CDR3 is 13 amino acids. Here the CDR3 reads CASSVLVSDTQYF. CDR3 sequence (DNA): TGTGCCAGCAGCGTATTGGTTTCAGATACGCAGTATTTT.

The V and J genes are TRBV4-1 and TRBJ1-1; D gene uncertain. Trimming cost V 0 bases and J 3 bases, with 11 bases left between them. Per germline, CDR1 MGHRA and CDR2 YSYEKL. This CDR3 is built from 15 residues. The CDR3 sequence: CASSQDQFFYTEAFF. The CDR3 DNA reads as TGCGCCAGCAGCCAAGATCAGTTTTTTTACACTGAAGCTTTCTTT.

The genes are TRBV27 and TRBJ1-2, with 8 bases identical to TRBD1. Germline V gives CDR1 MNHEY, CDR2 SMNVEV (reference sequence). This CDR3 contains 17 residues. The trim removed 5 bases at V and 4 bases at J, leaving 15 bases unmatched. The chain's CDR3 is CASSPYRDRYSGYGYTF. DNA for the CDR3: TGTGCCAGCAGTCCGTATCGGGACAGGTACTCTGGCTATGGCTACACCTTC.